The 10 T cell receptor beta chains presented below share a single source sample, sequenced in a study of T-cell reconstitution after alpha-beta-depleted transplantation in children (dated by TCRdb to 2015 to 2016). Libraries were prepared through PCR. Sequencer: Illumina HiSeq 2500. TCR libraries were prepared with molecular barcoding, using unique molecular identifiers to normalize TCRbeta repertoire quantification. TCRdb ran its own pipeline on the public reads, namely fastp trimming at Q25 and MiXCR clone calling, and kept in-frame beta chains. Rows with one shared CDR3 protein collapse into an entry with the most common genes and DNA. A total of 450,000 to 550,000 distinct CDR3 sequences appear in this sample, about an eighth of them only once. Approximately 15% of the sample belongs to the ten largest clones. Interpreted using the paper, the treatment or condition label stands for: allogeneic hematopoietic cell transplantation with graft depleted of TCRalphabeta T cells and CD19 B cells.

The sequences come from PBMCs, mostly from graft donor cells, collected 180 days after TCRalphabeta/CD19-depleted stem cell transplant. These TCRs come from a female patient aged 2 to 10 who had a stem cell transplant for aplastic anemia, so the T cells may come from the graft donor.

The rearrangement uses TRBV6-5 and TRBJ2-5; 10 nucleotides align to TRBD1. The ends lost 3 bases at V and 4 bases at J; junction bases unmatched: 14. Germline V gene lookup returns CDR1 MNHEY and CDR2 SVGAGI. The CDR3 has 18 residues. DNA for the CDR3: TGTGCCAGCAGTTATTTTGGACCGGGACAGGGGTTCCCAGAGACCCAGTACTTC. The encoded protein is CASSYFGPGQGFPETQYF.

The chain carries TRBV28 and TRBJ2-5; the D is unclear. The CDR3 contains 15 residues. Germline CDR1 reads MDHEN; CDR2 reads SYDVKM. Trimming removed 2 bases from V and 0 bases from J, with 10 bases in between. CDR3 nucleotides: TGTGCCAGCAGTTTACCGCACCGATACCAAGAGACCCAGTACTTC. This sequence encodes CASSLPHRYQETQYF.

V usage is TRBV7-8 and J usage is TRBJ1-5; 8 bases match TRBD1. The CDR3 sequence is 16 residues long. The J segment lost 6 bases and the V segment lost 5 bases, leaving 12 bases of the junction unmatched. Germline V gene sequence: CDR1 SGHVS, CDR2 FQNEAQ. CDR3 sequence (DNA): TGTGCCAGCAGCCTCTTGGCCGGACAGGGAAGTCAGCCCCAGCATTTT. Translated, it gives CASSLLAGQGSQPQHF.

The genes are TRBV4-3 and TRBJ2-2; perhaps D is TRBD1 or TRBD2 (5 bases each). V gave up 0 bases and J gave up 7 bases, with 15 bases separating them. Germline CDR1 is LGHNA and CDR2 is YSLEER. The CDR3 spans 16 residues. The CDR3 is CASSQEGTPRGGELFF. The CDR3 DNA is TGCGCCAGCAGCCAAGAGGGGACCCCCCGGGGCGGGGAGCTGTTTTTT.

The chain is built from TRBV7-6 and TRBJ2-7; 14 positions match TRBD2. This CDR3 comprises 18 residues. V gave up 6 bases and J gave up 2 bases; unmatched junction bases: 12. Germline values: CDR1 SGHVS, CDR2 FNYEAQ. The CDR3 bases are TGTGCCAGCAGTTACGGGACTAGCGGGAGTCACCAAACCTACGAGCAGTACTTC. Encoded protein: CASSYGTSGSHQTYEQYF.

CDR3 nucleotide sequence: TGTGCCAGCAGTTATCCGGGACAAAGAAACACTGAAGCTTTCTTT. This gives the protein CASSYPGQRNTEAFF. V and J are TRBV6-5 and TRBJ1-1; D might be TRBD1 (6 bases). CDR3 length: 15 residues. Germline loops: CDR1 MNHEY, CDR2 SVGAGI. Trimming cost V 3 bases and J 2 bases, with 13 bases left between them.

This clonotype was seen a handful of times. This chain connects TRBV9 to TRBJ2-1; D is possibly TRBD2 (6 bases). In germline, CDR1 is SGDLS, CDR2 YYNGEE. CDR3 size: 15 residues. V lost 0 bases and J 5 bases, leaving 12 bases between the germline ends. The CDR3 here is CASSVASSANNEQFF. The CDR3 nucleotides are TGTGCCAGCAGCGTAGCGTCTAGCGCGAACAATGAGCAGTTCTTC.

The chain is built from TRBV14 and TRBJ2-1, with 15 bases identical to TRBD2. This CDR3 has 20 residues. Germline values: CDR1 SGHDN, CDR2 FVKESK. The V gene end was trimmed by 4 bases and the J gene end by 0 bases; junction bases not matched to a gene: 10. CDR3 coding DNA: TGTGCCAGCAGCCCCATAGCGGGACTAGCGGGAGGTCGCTCCTACAATGAGCAGTTCTTC. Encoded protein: CASSPIAGLAGGRSYNEQFF.

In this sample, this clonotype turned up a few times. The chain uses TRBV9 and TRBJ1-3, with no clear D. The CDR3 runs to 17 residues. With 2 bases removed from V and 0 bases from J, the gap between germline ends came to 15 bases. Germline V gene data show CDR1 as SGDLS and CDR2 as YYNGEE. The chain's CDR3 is CASSVDVRRPSGNTIYF. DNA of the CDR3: TGTGCCAGCAGCGTGGACGTTAGACGGCCCTCTGGAAACACCATATATTTT. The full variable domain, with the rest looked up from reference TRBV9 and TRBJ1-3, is DSGVTQTPKHLITATGQRVTLRCSPRSGDLSVYWYQQSLDQGLQFLIQYYNGEERAKGNILERFSAQQFPDLHSELNLSSLELGDSALYFCASSVDVRRPSGNTIYFGEGSWLTVV.

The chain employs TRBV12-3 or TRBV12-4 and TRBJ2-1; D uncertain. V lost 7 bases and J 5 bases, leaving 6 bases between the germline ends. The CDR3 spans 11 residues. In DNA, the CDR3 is TGTGCCAGCATCCGGGACAATGAGCAGTTCTTC. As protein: CASIRDNEQFF.